This TCR beta chain was captured by sequencing in a study of CXCR3-negative and CXCR3-positive naive CD8 T cells. Regarding the study as a whole: Similar TRBV-TRBJ usage characterized naive CXCR3-negative and CXCR3-positive cells; memory cells differed. Each naive subset displayed comparably high diversity, whereas memory CD8+ cells displayed much lower diversity. After cryopreservation, expression of CXCR3 was partially reduced, and most assays were run with fresh PBMCs.

CDR1 and CDR2 from the germline V gene are LGHNA and YSLEER. This CDR3 has 14 amino acids. Researchers prepared the TRB cDNA libraries using 5' RACE with UMI labels. TCRdb processed the 5' RACE reads again and assigns one entry to each CDR3 protein, with no DNA. This listing includes around 41,000 distinct CDR3 sequences. As concerns this clonotype: Its antigen is as yet unknown.

Input material: memory CD8+ T cells from blood. The TCR originated in a human donor in good health. Some clones in this sample may be carry-over from other donors' samples. The V and J genes are TRBV4-3 and TRBJ2-1; there is no DNA to check the TCRdb D call of TRBD2. The CDR3 loop is CASSQHGLAGQKFF.